The clone carrying this TCR beta chain was picked up many times. Template material for amplifying TCR beta CDR3 regions consisted of RNA transcripts. The TCR CDR3 was amplified in a first-round RT-PCR using the HTBI primer set. Via MiXCR, TCRdb re-called the multiplex PCR reads, giving one row per CDR3 protein. Here the sample spans 410,000 or so distinct CDR3 sequences, approximately 15% being singletons. This record belongs to a study of T cells in Graves' hyperthyroidism and ophthalmopathy. The sequencing sample was made of blood. The clonotype was recovered from a man aged 18 to 29 with Graves' ophthalmopathy.

As DNA, the CDR3 is TGTGCCAGCATCTCGGGGGCCGGCATGAACACTGAAGCTTTCTTT. It is translated as CASISGAGMNTEAFF. The chain employs TRBV28 and TRBJ1-1; tentative D call: TRBD1 (6 bases). Germline values: CDR1 MDHEN, CDR2 SYDVKM. The CDR3 is 15 residues long. Trimming stripped 7 bases from V and 0 bases from J, with 15 bases between. The full variable domain, in which reference TRBV28 and TRBJ1-1 provide the parts outside the CDR3, is DVKVTQSSRYLVKRTGEKVFLECVQDMDHENMFWYRQDPGLGLRLIYFSYDVKMKEKGDIPEGYSVSREKKERFSLILESASTNQTSMYLCASISGAGMNTEAFFGQGTRLTVV.